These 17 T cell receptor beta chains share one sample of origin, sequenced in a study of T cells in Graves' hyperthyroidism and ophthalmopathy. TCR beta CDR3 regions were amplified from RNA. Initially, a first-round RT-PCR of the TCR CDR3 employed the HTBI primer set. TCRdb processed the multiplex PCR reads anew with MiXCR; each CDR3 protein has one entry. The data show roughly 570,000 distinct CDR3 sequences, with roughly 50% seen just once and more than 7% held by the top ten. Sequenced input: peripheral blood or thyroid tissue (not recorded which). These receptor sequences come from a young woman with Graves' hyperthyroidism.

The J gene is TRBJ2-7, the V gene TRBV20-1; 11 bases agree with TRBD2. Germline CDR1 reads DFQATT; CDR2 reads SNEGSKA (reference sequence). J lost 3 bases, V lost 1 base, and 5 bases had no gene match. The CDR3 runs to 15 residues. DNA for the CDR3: TGCAGTGCTAGAGGGGGGACTAGCGGATACTACGAGCAGTACTTC. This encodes CSARGGTSGYYEQYF.

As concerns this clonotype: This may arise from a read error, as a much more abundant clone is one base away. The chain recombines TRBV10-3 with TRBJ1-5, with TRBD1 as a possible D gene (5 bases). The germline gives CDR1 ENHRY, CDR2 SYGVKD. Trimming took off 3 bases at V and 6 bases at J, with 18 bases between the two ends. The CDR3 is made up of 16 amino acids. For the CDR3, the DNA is TGTGCCATCAGTGAAGGGGCGGCAGGTGGGGGTCAGCCCCAGCATTTT. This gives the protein CAISEGAAGGGQPQHF.

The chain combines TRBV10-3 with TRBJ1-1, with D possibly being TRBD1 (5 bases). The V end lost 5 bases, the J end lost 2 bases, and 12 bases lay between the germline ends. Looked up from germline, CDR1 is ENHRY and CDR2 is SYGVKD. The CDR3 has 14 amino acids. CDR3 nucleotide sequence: TGTGCCATCAGTTCTCAGACAGCTAACACTGAAGCTTTCTTT. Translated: CAISSQTANTEAFF.

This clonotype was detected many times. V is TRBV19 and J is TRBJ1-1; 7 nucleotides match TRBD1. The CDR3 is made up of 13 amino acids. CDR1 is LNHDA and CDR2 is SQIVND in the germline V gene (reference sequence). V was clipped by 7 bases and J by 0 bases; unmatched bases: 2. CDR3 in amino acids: CASIGQVNTEAFF. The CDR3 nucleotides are TGTGCCAGTATAGGACAGGTGAACACTGAAGCTTTCTTT. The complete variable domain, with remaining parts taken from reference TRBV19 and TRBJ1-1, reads DGGITQSPKYLFRKEGQNVTLSCEQNLNHDAMYWYRQDPGQGLRLIYYSQIVNDFQKGDIAEGYSVSREKKESFPLTVTSAQKNPTAFYLCASIGQVNTEAFFGQGTRLTVV.

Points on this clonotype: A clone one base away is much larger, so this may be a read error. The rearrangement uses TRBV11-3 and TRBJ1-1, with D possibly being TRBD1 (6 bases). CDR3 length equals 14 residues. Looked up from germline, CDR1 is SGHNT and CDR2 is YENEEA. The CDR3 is CASSPNQGITEASF. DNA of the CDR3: TGTGCCAGCAGCCCCAACCAGGGGATAACTGAAGCTTCCTTT. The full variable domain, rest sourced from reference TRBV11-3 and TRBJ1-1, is EAGVVQSPRYKIIEKKQPVAFWCNPISGHNTLYWYLQNLGQGPELLIRYENEEAVDDSQLPKDRFSAERLKGVDSTLKIQPAELGDSAVYLCASSPNQGITEASFGQGTRLTVV.

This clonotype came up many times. The CDR3 reads CASSRRDRSSYEQYF. The CDR3 DNA reads as TGTGCCAGCAGTCGGAGGGACAGGAGCTCCTACGAGCAGTACTTC. The genes are TRBV6-2 or TRBV6-3 and TRBJ2-7; the match to TRBD1 covers 8 bases. The CDR3 loop spans 15 amino acids. CDR1 is MNHEY, CDR2 SVGEGT, per germline. Trimming removed 5 bases from V and 0 bases from J; junction bases left unmatched: 6.

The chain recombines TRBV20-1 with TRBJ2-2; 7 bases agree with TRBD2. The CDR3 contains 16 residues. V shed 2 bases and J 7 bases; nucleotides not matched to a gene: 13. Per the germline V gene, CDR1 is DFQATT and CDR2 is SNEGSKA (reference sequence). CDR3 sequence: CSARRDGGSFDGELFF. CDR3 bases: TGCAGTGCTAGACGAGACGGCGGGAGTTTTGACGGGGAGCTGTTTTTT.

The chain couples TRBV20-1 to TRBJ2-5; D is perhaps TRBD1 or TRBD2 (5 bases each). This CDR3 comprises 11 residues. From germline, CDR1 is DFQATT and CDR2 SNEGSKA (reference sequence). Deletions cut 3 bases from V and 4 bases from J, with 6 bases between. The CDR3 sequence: CSARGTETQYF. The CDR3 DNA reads TGCAGTGCTAGGGGGACAGAGACCCAGTACTTC.

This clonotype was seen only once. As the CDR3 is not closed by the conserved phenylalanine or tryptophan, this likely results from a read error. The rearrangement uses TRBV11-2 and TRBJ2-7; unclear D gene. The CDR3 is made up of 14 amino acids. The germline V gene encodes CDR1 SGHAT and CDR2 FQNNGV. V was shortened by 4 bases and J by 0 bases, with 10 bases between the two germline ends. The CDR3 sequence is CASSWAGNSYEQYL. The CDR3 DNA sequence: TGTGCCAGCAGCTGGGCCGGAAACTCCTACGAGCAGTACCTC.

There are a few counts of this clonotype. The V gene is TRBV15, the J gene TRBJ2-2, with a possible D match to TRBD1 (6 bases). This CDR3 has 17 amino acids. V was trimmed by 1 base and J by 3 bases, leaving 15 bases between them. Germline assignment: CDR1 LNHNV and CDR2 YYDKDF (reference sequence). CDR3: CATSRGQGFLDTGELFF. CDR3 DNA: TGTGCCACCAGCAGAGGGCAGGGGTTCTTGGACACCGGGGAGCTGTTTTTT.

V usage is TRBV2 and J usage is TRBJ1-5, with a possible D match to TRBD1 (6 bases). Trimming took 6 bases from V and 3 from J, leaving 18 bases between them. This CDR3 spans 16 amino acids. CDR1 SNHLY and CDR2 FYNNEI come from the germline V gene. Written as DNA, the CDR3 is TGTGCCAGCAGAAGGCGGGAGACAGGCTACAATCAGCCCCAGCATTTT. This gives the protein CASRRRETGYNQPQHF.

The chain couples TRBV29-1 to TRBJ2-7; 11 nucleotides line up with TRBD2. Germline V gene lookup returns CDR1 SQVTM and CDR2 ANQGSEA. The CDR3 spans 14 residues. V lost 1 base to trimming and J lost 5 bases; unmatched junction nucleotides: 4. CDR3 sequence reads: CSVEGLAGWDEQYF. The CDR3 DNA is TGCAGCGTTGAAGGACTAGCGGGATGGGACGAGCAGTACTTC.

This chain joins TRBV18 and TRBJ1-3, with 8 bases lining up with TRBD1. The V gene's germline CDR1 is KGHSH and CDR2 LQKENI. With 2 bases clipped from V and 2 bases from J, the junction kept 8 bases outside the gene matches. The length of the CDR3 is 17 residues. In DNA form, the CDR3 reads TGTGCCAGCTCACCAGGTGGCAGGGGGCCCGCTGGAAACACCATATATTTT. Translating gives CASSPGGRGPAGNTIYF.

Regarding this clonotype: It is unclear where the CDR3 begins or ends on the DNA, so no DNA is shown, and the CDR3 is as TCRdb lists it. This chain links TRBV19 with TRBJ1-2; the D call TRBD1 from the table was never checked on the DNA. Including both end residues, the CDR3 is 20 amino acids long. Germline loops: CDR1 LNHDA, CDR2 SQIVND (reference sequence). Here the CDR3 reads CARTERETQYFGPGAYGYTF.

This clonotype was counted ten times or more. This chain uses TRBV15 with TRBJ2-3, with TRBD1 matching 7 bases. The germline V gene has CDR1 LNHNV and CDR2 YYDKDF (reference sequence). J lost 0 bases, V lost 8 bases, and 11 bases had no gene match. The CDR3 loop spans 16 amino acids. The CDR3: CATSSPQGVSTDTQYF. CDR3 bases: TGTGCCACCTCCAGCCCTCAGGGGGTGAGCACAGATACGCAGTATTTT.

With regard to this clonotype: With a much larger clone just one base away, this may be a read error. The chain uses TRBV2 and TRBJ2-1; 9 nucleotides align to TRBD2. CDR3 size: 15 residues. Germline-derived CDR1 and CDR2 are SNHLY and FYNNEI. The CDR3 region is CASGDPSGNVYEQFF. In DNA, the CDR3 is TGTGCCAGCGGTGACCCTAGCGGGAATGTATATGAGCAGTTCTTC.

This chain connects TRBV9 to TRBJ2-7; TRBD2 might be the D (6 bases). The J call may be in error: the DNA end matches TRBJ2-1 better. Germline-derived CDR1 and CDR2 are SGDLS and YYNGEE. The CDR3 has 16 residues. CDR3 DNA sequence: TGTGCCAGCAGATCCGGGACTCCTAGCTCCTACAATGAGCAGTTCTTC. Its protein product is CASRSGTPSSYNEQFF.